This note documents a single TCR beta chain sequence. The data originate from a study of T cells in Graves' hyperthyroidism and ophthalmopathy. Patients aged 18 to 65 had newly diagnosed hyperthyroidism lasting under 2 months. Germline values: CDR1 MNHEY, CDR2 SVGAGI. The CDR3 sequence is 13 residues long. Trimming stripped 0 bases from V and 8 bases from J, with 10 bases between. From RNA transcripts, TCR beta CDR3 regions were amplified. HTBI primers were the set used in a first-round RT-PCR of the TCR CDR3. TCRdb ran MiXCR on the multiplex PCR reads and lists one entry per CDR3 protein. The sample has about 720,000 distinct CDR3 sequences, approximately 16% seen once.

Sample: blood. The rearrangement links TRBV6-5 to TRBJ1-2; D may be TRBD1 (5 bases). This clonotype originated in a man between 18 and 35 years old with Graves' hyperthyroidism. CDR3 sequence: CASSYSAGSGYTF. The CDR3 DNA follows: TGTGCCAGCAGTTACTCGGCAGGGAGCGGCTACACCTTC.